The present T cell receptor (beta chain) was sequenced within a study of T cell responses to AZD1222 COVID-19 vaccine. Notes on the study in general: Donors, mostly white British, included more females; clonal diversity was possibly underestimated. Vaccine-related CD4 TCRs covered spike, predominating at 160-218 and 743-854.

Generated by immunoSEQ multiplex PCR, the TCRdb table keeps only in-frame clones and is missing some. This table holds about 100,000 clones, 65% to 90% found once. J gave up 7 bases and V 8 bases, and 12 bases lay outside the gene matches. This CDR3 region has 14 residues. Germline-derived CDR1 and CDR2 are MNHEY and SVGAGI. The sample holds a few counts of this clone. Its specificity is not known. This clonotype was obtained from an adult in good health. V usage is TRBV6-5 and J usage is TRBJ1-2; 8 nucleotides line up with TRBD1. The sequencing here drew on peripheral blood, taken on day 0 of AZD1222 vaccination. The chain's CDR3 is CASVLDRGRTGYTF. The CDR3 region has the DNA TGTGCCAGCGTCCTCGACAGGGGCCGGACTGGCTACACCTTC.